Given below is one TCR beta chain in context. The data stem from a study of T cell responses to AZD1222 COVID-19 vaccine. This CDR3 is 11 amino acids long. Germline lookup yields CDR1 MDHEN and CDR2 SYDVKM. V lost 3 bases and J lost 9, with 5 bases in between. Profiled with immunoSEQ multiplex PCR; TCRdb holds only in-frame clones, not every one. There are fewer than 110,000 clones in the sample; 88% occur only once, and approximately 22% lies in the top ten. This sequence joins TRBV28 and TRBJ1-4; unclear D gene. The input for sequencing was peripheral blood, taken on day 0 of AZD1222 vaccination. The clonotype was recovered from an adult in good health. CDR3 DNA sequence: TGTGCCAGCAGTTTCCGTCAAAAACTGTTTTTT. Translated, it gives CASSFRQKLFF.